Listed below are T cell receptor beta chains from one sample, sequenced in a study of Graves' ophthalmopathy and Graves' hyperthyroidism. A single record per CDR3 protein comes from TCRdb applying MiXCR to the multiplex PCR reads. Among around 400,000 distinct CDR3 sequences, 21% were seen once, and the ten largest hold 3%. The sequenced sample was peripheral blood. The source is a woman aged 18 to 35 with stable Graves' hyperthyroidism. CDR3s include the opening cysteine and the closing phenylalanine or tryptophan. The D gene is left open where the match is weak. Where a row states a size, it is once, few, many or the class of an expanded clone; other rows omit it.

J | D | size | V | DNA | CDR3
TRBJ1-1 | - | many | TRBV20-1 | TGCAGTGCCAGAAATCGGAGGGTTGAAGCTTTCTTT | CSARNRRVEAFF
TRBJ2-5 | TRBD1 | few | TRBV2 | TGTGCCAGCAGTGATGTTGCAGGGGGAGAGACCCAGTACTTC | CASSDVAGGETQYF
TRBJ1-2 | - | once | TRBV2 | TGTGCCAGCAGTCCGGGCCGGCCTAGTGGCTACACCTTC | CASSPGRPSGYTF
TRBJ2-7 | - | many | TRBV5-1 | TGCGCCAGCAGCTTGGGTGACGGCTATTACGAGCAGTACTTC | CASSLGDGYYEQYF
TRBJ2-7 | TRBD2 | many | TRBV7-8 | TGTGCCAGCAGCCCGCCGGGACTAGCGGGATTAGTCGAGCAGTACTTC | CASSPPGLAGLVEQYF
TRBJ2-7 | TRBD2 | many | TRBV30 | TGTGCCTGGAGTGCCTTTAGCGGGAGCCCCTACGAGCAGTACTTC | CAWSAFSGSPYEQYF
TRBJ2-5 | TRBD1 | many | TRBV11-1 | TGTGCCAGCAGCTTAACCGGGACAGGGGATTACCAAGAGACCCAGTACTTC | CASSLTGTGDYQETQYF
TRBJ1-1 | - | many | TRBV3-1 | TGTGCCAGCAGCCAACGGGGGGTGAACACTGAAGCTTTCTTT | CASSQRGVNTEAFF
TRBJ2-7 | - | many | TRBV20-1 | TGCAGTGCTCATTGGCGGAGCCCCTACGAGCAGTACTTC | CSAHWRSPYEQYF
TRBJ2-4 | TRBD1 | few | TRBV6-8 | TGTGCCAGCAGTTACTACCGGGACAGGGCATCCCACGAATACTTC | CASSYYRDRASHEYF
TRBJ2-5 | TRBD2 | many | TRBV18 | TGTGCCAACAGCGGGAGGTCTGGGGAGACCCAGTACTTC | CANSGRSGETQYF
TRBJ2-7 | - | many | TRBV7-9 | TGTGCCAGCAGCTTAGAGGGCAGGGGTTCTGTCGAGCAGTACTTC | CASSLEGRGSVEQYF
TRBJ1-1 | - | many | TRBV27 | TGTGCCAGCACCCTAGACAGGTATCGTGGTGAAGCTCTCTTT | CASTLDRYRGEALF
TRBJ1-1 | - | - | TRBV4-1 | TGCGCCAGCAGCCAAGGCGGGACCCTGAGGACTGAAGCTTTCTTT | CASSQGGTLRTEAFF
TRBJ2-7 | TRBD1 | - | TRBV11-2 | TGTGCCAGCAGCTCTTCCATTGGACAGGAAAGTTCCTACGAGCAGTACTTC | CASSSSIGQESSYEQYF
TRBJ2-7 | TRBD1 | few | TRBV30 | TGTGCCTGGAGTGGGGCCTCCCTACAGGGGGGTTTCTACGAGCAGTACTTC | CAWSGASLQGGFYEQYF
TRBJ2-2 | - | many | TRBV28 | TGTGCCAGCGGGTTGAGTGGCGGGGAGCTGTTTTTT | CASGLSGGELFF
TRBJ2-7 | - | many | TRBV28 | TGTGCCAGCAGATCTCTCACGAGGAACGAGCAGTACTTC | CASRSLTRNEQYF